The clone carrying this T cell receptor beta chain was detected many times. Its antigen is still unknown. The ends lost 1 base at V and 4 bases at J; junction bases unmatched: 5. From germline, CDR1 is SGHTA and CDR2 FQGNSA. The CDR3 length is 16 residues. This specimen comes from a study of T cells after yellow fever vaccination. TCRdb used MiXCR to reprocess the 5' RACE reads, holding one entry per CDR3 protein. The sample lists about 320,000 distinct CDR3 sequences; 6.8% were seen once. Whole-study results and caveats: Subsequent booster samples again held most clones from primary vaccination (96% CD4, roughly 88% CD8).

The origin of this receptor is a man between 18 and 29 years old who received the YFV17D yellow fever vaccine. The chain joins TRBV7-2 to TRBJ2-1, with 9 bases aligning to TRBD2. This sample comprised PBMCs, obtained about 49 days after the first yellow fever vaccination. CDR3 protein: CASSLVRGGQYNEQFF. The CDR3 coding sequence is TGTGCCAGCAGCTTAGTGCGGGGGGGCCAATACAATGAGCAGTTCTTC.